Included here is one TCR beta chain sequence, with context. The antigen is not known. The same CDR3 arises from other DNA sequences in this sample as well. The donors (healthy individuals) were bone marrow donors. Germline CDR1 reads MDHEN; CDR2 reads SYDVKM. The CDR3 covers 11 residues. V gave up 6 bases and J gave up 5 bases, with 7 bases separating them. This sample is part of a study of cytomegalovirus exposure and HLA in healthy donors. Vbeta (60) and Jbeta (13) primers were used in the PCR. The method was immunoSEQ multiplex PCR; TCRdb's version includes in-frame clones alone and lacks a portion of them. Among under 200,000 clones listed, around 88% were seen once. General study points: Excluded were some V segments that proved indistinguishable, including TRBV6-2 and TRBV6-3. Previous analysis showed most TCR beta V segments were productive about 87% or about 30% of the time. The study carried out a later analysis of TCR beta sequences. It associated approximately 15,000 of them with specific HLA alleles at a false discovery rate of 0.05.

The sample comprised PBMCs. The origin of this receptor is a woman younger than 45 in good health and CMV-seronegative. The V and J genes are TRBV28 and TRBJ1-2; a weak D match, TRBD1 (5 bases). CDR3 region: CASSSGYGYTF. CDR3 DNA sequence: TGTGCCAGCAGCTCAGGGTATGGCTACACCTTC.